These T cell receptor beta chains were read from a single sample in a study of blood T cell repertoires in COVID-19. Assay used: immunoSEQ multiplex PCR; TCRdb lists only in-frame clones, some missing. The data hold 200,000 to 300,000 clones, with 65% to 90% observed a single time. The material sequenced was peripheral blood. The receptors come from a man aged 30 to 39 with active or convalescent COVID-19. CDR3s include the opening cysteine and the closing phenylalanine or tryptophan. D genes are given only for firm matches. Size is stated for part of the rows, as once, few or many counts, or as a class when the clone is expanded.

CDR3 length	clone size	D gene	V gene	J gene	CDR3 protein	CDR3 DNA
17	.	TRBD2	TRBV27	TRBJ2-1	CASSPRNLAGAHNEQFF	TGTGCCAGCAGTCCCCGTAATCTAGCGGGGGCCCACAATGAGCAGTTCTTC
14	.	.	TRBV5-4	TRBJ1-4	CASSLQGPNEKLFF	TGTGCCAGCAGCTTACAGGGCCCTAATGAAAAACTGTTTTTT
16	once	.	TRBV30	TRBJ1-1	CAWRVPGAGRGAEAFF	TGTGCCTGGAGGGTCCCCGGTGCGGGGAGGGGGGCTGAAGCTTTCTTT
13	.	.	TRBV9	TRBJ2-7	CASSVEGFYEQYF	TGTGCCAGCAGCGTAGAGGGGTTTTACGAGCAGTACTTC
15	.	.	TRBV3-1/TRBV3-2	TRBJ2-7	CASSQLGTPAYEQYF	TGTGCCAGCAGCCAATTAGGGACACCTGCCTACGAGCAGTACTTC
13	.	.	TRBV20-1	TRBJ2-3	CSASPGSTDTQYF	TGCAGTGCTAGTCCAGGGAGCACAGATACGCAGTATTTT
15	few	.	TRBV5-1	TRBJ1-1	CASSLAMTGMTEAFF	TGCGCCAGCAGCTTGGCCATGACAGGAATGACTGAAGCTTTCTTT
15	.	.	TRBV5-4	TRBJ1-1	CASSPTPTEDTEAFF	TGTGCCAGCAGCCCGACTCCGACAGAAGACACTGAAGCTTTCTTT
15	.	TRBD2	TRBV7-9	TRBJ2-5	CASSPLAGGPETQYF	TGTGCCAGCAGCCCACTAGCGGGGGGGCCGGAGACCCAGTACTTC
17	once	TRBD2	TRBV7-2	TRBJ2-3	CASSLAFGTSGTDTQYF	TGTGCCAGCAGCTTAGCGTTCGGGACTAGCGGCACAGATACGCAGTATTTT
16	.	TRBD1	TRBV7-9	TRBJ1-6	CASSSFRQGASSPLHF	TGTGCCAGCAGCTCCTTTCGACAGGGAGCGTCTTCACCCCTCCACTTT
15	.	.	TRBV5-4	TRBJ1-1	CASSLDLDRNTEAFF	TGTGCCAGCAGCTTGGATTTGGACAGGAACACTGAAGCTTTCTTT
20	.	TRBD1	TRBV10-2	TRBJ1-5	CASSDIVWTGGKLGNQPQHF	TGCGCCAGCAGTGACATCGTGTGGACAGGGGGGAAGTTGGGCAATCAGCCCCAGCATTTT
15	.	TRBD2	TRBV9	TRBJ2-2	CASSTRGANTGELFF	TGTGCCAGCAGCACGCGGGGGGCGAACACCGGGGAGCTGTTTTTT
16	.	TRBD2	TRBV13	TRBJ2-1	CASSAQWRGERHEQFF	TGTGCCAGCAGCGCGCAATGGCGGGGGGAACGTCATGAGCAGTTCTTC
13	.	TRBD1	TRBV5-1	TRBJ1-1	CASQTGLNTEAFF	TGCGCCAGCCAGACAGGGTTGAACACTGAAGCTTTCTTT
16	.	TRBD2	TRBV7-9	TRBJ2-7	CASSPRLAGTNYEQYF	TGTGCCAGCAGCCCCCGACTAGCGGGCACGAACTACGAGCAGTACTTC